A single sample is the source of the 30 T cell receptor beta chains below, sequenced in a study of T cell responses to AZD1222 COVID-19 vaccine. Measured with immunoSEQ multiplex PCR; TCRdb has only the in-frame clones, and not every one. The sample has over 130,000 clones, 85% to 90% seen once; the top ten hold 1.5% to 2%. The material sequenced was peripheral blood, taken 28 days after the second AZD1222 dose. These receptors came from an adult who received the AZD1222 COVID-19 vaccine.

This chain uses TRBV7-2 with TRBJ2-4; 8 nucleotides line up with TRBD2. The germline CDR1 and CDR2 sequences are SGHTA and FQGNSA. The CDR3 length is 19 residues. The V and J ends lost 6 bases and 1 base, in that order; junction bases with no gene match: 17. CDR3 sequence: CASRRRGGGNSEAKNIQYF. CDR3 DNA: TGTGCCAGCAGGCGCCGGGGGGGAGGAAATAGCGAGGCCAAAAACATTCAGTACTTC.

V is TRBV10-3 and J is TRBJ2-1; D perhaps matches TRBD1 (6 bases). The CDR3 has 18 amino acids. Germline V gene data show CDR1 as ENHRY and CDR2 as SYGVKD. Trimming took 4 bases from V and 0 from J, leaving 19 bases between them. The CDR3 sequence is CAISGALPGTSSYNEQFF. The CDR3 DNA reads TGTGCCATCAGTGGGGCCCTCCCTGGGACAAGCTCCTACAATGAGCAGTTCTTC.

The chain joins TRBV11-2 to TRBJ1-1, with a possible D match to TRBD1 (6 bases). Germline assignment: CDR1 SGHAT and CDR2 FQNNGV. This CDR3 comprises 14 residues. Trimming stripped 3 bases from V and 5 bases from J, with 13 bases between. CDR3 in DNA: TGTGCCAGCAGCTTCTTCACAGGGAGGACTGAAGCTTTCTTT. Translating it yields CASSFFTGRTEAFF. The full variable domain, in which reference TRBV11-2 and TRBJ1-1 provide the parts outside the CDR3, is EAGVAQSPRYKIIEKRQSVAFWCNPISGHATLYWYQQILGQGPKLLIQFQNNGVVDDSQLPKDRFSAERLKGVDSTLKIQPAKLEDSAVYLCASSFFTGRTEAFFGQGTRLTVV.

The V gene is TRBV4-2, the J gene TRBJ2-3; a possible D gene is TRBD1 (6 bases). Germline values: CDR1 LGHNA, CDR2 YNFKEQ. The CDR3 runs to 16 residues. V was cut by 0 bases and J by 3 bases, with 13 bases left in between. The CDR3 region is CASSQDRAGETDTQYF. Here the CDR3 DNA reads TGTGCCAGCAGCCAAGATCGGGCAGGGGAGACAGATACGCAGTATTTT.

The V call is TRBV28, the J call TRBJ1-2, with D possibly being TRBD1 (5 bases). V lost 5 bases to trimming and J lost 3 bases, with 13 bases between them. CDR3 length equals 14 residues. Germline loops: CDR1 MDHEN, CDR2 SYDVKM. The chain's CDR3 is CASSLLGEDYGYTF. As DNA, the CDR3 is TGTGCCAGCAGTCTCTTGGGGGAGGACTATGGCTACACCTTC.

J is TRBJ2-7 and V is TRBV9; TRBD1 aligns across 11 bases. J gave up 2 bases and V 2 bases, and 6 bases lay outside the gene matches. Per the germline V gene, CDR1 is SGDLS and CDR2 is YYNGEE. The CDR3 consists of 16 residues. The CDR3 spells CASSVAGQGAPYEQYF. The CDR3 DNA is TGTGCCAGCAGCGTCGCCGGACAGGGGGCCCCCTACGAGCAGTACTTC.

The V gene is TRBV10-3, the J gene TRBJ1-1; TRBD1 matches at 7 bases. CDR1 and CDR2 (germline): ENHRY, SYGVKD. CDR3 size: 13 residues. Losses at the gene ends were 4 bases for V and 6 bases for J; bases not matched to a gene: 5. The CDR3 nucleotides are TGTGCCATCAGTGGGACAGGCGGAGCTGAAGCTTTCTTT. This encodes CAISGTGGAEAFF.

The rearrangement uses TRBV7-9 and TRBJ2-2; D perhaps matches TRBD1 (6 bases). Trimming cost V 2 bases and J 7 bases, with 8 bases left between them. In germline, CDR1 is SEHNR, CDR2 FQNEAQ (reference sequence). This CDR3 is built from 13 residues. The CDR3 region has the DNA TGTGCCAGCAGCTTACAGGGGATCGGGGAGCTGTTTTTT. Its translation is CASSLQGIGELFF. Full variable domain (rest looked up from reference TRBV7-9 and TRBJ2-2): DTGVSQNPRHKITKRGQNVTFRCDPISEHNRLYWYRQTLGQGPEFLTYFQNEAQLEKSRLLSDRFSAERPKGSFSTLEIQRTEQGDSAMYLCASSLQGIGELFFGEGSRLTVL.

This chain joins TRBV5-1 and TRBJ2-2, with D perhaps matching TRBD1 (6 bases). This CDR3 contains 15 residues. Germline CDR1 is SGHRS and CDR2 is YFSETQ. V gave up 0 bases and J gave up 3 bases, with 9 bases separating them. The CDR3 region is CASSLGQAYTGELFF. CDR3 coding DNA: TGCGCCAGCAGCTTGGGACAGGCTTACACCGGGGAGCTGTTTTTT.

The J gene is TRBJ1-2, the V gene TRBV5-1; D not resolved. CDR1 and CDR2 from the germline V gene are SGHRS and YFSETQ. This CDR3 contains 13 residues. Trimming removed 4 bases from V and 1 base from J, with 8 bases in between. The CDR3: CASSAGSNYGYTF. The DNA for the CDR3 is TGCGCCAGCAGCGCCGGGAGTAACTATGGCTACACCTTC.

This clone was seen more than once but under ten times. The germline gene is not matched at one end of the junction; a read error may be the cause. The same CDR3 arises from other DNA sequences in this sample as well. The chain has TRBV10-1 and TRBJ1-5; D is unresolved. This CDR3 is 13 amino acids long. Germline CDR1 is WNHNN and CDR2 is SYGVQD (reference sequence). CDR3 protein: CASSGSGNQPQHF. Here the CDR3 DNA reads TGCGCCAGCAGTGGATCCGGAAATCAACCCCAGCATTTT.

The chain is built from TRBV6-5 and TRBJ2-7; D tentatively reads TRBD1 or TRBD2 (6 bases each). The germline gives CDR1 MNHEY, CDR2 SVGAGI. This CDR3 is 15 amino acids long. V lost 7 bases and J 0 bases, leaving 16 bases between the germline ends. The CDR3 DNA is TGTGCCAGCACCAAGTCGGGGGCATCCTCCTACGAGCAGTACTTC. Its protein is CASTKSGASSYEQYF.

The rearrangement uses TRBV30 and TRBJ2-2; TRBD2 is a possible D gene (6 bases). V was pared by 5 bases and J by 1 base, with 11 bases between. The CDR3 runs to 14 residues. CDR1 and CDR2 (germline): GTSNPN, SVGIG (reference sequence). CDR3 region: CAWSGTVNTGELFF. CDR3 bases: TGTGCCTGGTCCGGGACTGTGAACACCGGGGAGCTGTTTTTT.

This sequence joins TRBV7-9 and TRBJ1-5; 7 nucleotides agree with TRBD1. The V segment lost 4 bases and the J segment 0 bases; nucleotides outside the gene matches: 0. The CDR3 is 14 amino acids. Looked up from germline, CDR1 is SEHNR and CDR2 is FQNEAQ (reference sequence). CDR3 coding DNA: TGTGCCAGCAGCTACAGGGGTAGCAATCAGCCCCAGCATTTT. Residues: CASSYRGSNQPQHF.

CDR3: CASSKRQDNNSPLHF. The DNA for the CDR3 is TGTGCCAGCAGTAAACGACAGGATAACAATTCACCCCTCCACTTT. The chain has TRBV27 and TRBJ1-6, with D possibly TRBD1 on 6 matching bases. This CDR3 is 15 amino acids long. The germline V gene has CDR1 MNHEY and CDR2 SMNVEV (reference sequence). V was pared by 5 bases and J by 7 bases, with 15 bases between.

The chain carries TRBV18 and TRBJ2-7, with D maybe TRBD1 (6 bases). The CDR3 covers 15 residues. Germline V gene lookup returns CDR1 KGHSH and CDR2 LQKENI. With 8 bases removed from V and 0 bases from J, the gap between germline ends came to 17 bases. CDR3 residues: CASPRGQIYSYEQYV. The DNA of the CDR3 is TGTGCCAGCCCGCGAGGACAGATATACTCCTACGAGCAGTACGTC.

The CDR3 nucleotides read TGCAGCGTTGTGGGGGGTACAGATACGCAGTATTTT. Translation: CSVVGGTDTQYF. The chain uses TRBV29-1 and TRBJ2-3, with D tentatively TRBD2 (6 bases). This CDR3 has 12 amino acids. V was trimmed by 4 bases and J by 3 bases, leaving 8 bases between them. The germline V gene encodes CDR1 SQVTM and CDR2 ANQGSEA.

The chain is built from TRBV4-3 and TRBJ1-1; TRBD1 matches at 12 bases. This CDR3 comprises 14 residues. Germline CDR1 and CDR2: LGHNA and YSLEER. The trim removed 4 bases at V and 8 bases at J, leaving 5 bases unmatched. CDR3 coding DNA: TGCGCCAGCAGCCTCTTGGGACAGGGGGCGGAAGCTTTCTTT. The encoded protein is CASSLLGQGAEAFF.

The chain uses TRBV7-2 and TRBJ1-6, with D unclear. V gave up 3 bases and J gave up 5 bases, with 11 bases separating them. This CDR3 has 15 amino acids. Germline V gives CDR1 SGHTA, CDR2 FQGNSA. Written as DNA, the CDR3 is TGTGCCAGCAGCTTGCAGGTTTTGGATAATTCACCCCTCCACTTT. This encodes CASSLQVLDNSPLHF. The entire variable domain, with the rest obtained from reference TRBV7-2 and TRBJ1-6, is as follows: GAGVSQSPSNKVTEKGKDVELRCDPISGHTALYWYRQSLGQGLEFLIYFQGNSAPDKSGLPSDRFSAERTGGSVSTLTIQRTQQEDSAVYLCASSLQVLDNSPLHFGNGTRLTVT.

This chain connects TRBV7-8 to TRBJ2-3; no definite D call. Trimming left V 2 bases short and J 0 bases short, with 15 bases between. CDR3 size: 17 residues. Germline V lookup: CDR1 SGHVS, CDR2 FQNEAQ. The chain's CDR3 is CASSLTRSLTSTDTQYF. The DNA for the CDR3 is TGTGCCAGCAGCTTAACCCGGTCCCTTACTAGCACAGATACGCAGTATTTT.

This clone was recorded once. The J gene is TRBJ2-4, the V gene TRBV6-5; 9 bases match TRBD1. The CDR3 is 14 amino acids. From germline, CDR1 is MNHEY and CDR2 SVGAGI. V lost 7 bases, J lost 0 bases, and 1 base stayed unmatched. In nucleotides, the CDR3 is TGTGCCAGCAAGACAGGGGGAGCCAAAAACATTCAGTACTTC. Translation gives CASKTGGAKNIQYF.

The chain employs TRBV28 and TRBJ1-5; 8 bases map to TRBD1. J gave up 2 bases and V 7 bases, and 1 base lay outside the gene matches. The CDR3 runs 13 residues. Germline CDR1 and CDR2: MDHEN and SYDVKM. CDR3 in DNA: TGTGCCAGCATACAGGGGGGCAATCAGCCCCAGCATTTT. Translation gives CASIQGGNQPQHF. Complete variable domain (other parts from reference TRBV28 and TRBJ1-5): DVKVTQSSRYLVKRTGEKVFLECVQDMDHENMFWYRQDPGLGLRLIYFSYDVKMKEKGDIPEGYSVSREKKERFSLILESASTNQTSMYLCASIQGGNQPQHFGDGTRLSIL.

This chain uses TRBV3-1 (or the pseudogene TRBV3-2) with TRBJ1-6, with a tentative D call TRBD1 (6 bases). Per germline, CDR1 LGHDT and CDR2 YNNKEL (reference sequence). The CDR3 contains 15 residues. Trimming pared 7 bases from V and 7 bases from J, leaving 17 bases between. CDR3 sequence (DNA): TGTGCCAGCACCCTCGGACAGCCTCAGAATTCACCCCTCCACTTT. Encoded protein: CASTLGQPQNSPLHF.

The J gene is TRBJ2-3, the V gene TRBV7-3; D unclear. The CDR3 totals 13 residues. From germline, CDR1 is SGHTA and CDR2 FQGTGA. V dropped 6 bases and J dropped 6 bases, with 13 bases sitting between them. CDR3 nucleotide sequence: TGTGCCAGCAGTTATACAGCCGGGGATACGCAGTATTTT. Its translation is CASSYTAGDTQYF.

This clone was observed a few times. This chain joins TRBV9 and TRBJ2-7, with 7 positions matching TRBD1. The germline V gene encodes CDR1 SGDLS and CDR2 YYNGEE. With V trimmed by 3 bases and J by 3 bases, 6 bases remained unmatched. The CDR3 has 14 residues. The CDR3 reads CASSGQGVGYEQYF. The CDR3 DNA reads TGTGCCAGCAGCGGACAGGGTGTAGGCTACGAGCAGTACTTC.

This clone has only one observation. The chain carries TRBV9 and TRBJ2-1; unclear D gene. The germline V gene has CDR1 SGDLS and CDR2 YYNGEE. The CDR3 is 14 residues long. The ends were cut back, 0 bases at V and 2 bases at J, with 6 bases in the middle. CDR3 protein: CASSVDPTYNEQFF. Here the CDR3 DNA reads TGTGCCAGCAGCGTAGACCCTACCTACAATGAGCAGTTCTTC.

The CDR3 region is CASSLNPAGGTNYGYTF. The CDR3, as DNA: TGTGCCAGCAGCTTAAATCCGGCGGGGGGCACCAACTATGGCTACACCTTC. The genes are TRBV7-2 and TRBJ1-2; TRBD1 might be the D (6 bases). The germline V and J ends were trimmed by 2 bases and 2 bases, with 18 bases remaining between them. The CDR3 totals 17 residues. Germline V lookup: CDR1 SGHTA, CDR2 FQGNSA.

The chain combines TRBV5-1 with TRBJ1-3; no clear D gene. Germline assignment: CDR1 SGHRS and CDR2 YFSETQ. The CDR3 contains 12 residues. The germline V and J ends were trimmed by 0 bases and 4 bases, with 2 bases remaining between them. CDR3 sequence reads: CASSLEGNTIYF. The CDR3 bases are TGCGCCAGCAGCTTGGAGGGAAACACCATATATTTT. The full variable domain, with the rest looked up from reference TRBV5-1 and TRBJ1-3, is KAGVTQTPRYLIKTRGQQVTLSCSPISGHRSVSWYQQTPGQGLQFLFEYFSETQRNKGNFPGRFSGRQFSNSRSEMNVSTLELGDSALYLCASSLEGNTIYFGEGSWLTVV.

V gene TRBV5-1 combines with J gene TRBJ2-7, with D unclear. V lost 4 bases, J lost 0 bases, and 17 bases lay in between. The CDR3 totals 16 residues. CDR1 SGHRS and CDR2 YFSETQ come from the germline V gene. The chain's CDR3 is CASSMGLDPSSYEQYF. CDR3 DNA: TGCGCCAGCAGCATGGGCCTAGATCCAAGCTCCTACGAGCAGTACTTC.

This clone was detected only a few times. J is TRBJ2-1 and V is TRBV6-4; possibly TRBD1 for D (5 bases). CDR3 size: 13 residues. V lost 6 bases to trimming and J lost 9 bases, with 15 bases between them. In germline, CDR1 is MRHNA, CDR2 SNTAGT. CDR3 DNA: TGTGCCAGCAGACTCCAGGGTACGGGTGAGCAGTTCTTC. Translating gives CASRLQGTGEQFF.